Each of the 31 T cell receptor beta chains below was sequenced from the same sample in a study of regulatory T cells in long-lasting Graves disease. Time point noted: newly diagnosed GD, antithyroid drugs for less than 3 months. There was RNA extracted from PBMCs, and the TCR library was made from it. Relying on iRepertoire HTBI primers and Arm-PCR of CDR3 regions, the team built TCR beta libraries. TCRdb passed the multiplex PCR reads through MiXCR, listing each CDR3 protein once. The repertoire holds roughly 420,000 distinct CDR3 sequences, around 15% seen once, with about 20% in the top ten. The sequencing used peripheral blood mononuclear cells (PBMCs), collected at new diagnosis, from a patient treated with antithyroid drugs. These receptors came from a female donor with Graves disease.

The CDR3 is CASSPPEGNPSYEQYF. In nucleotides, the CDR3 is TGTGCCAGCTCACCTCCGGAGGGGAACCCCTCCTACGAGCAGTACTTC. V usage is TRBV7-2 and J usage is TRBJ2-7; possible D gene TRBD2, 6 bases. CDR1 is SGHTA and CDR2 is FQGNSA in the germline V gene. The CDR3 sequence is 16 residues long. Trimming took 8 bases from V and 0 from J, leaving 20 bases between them.

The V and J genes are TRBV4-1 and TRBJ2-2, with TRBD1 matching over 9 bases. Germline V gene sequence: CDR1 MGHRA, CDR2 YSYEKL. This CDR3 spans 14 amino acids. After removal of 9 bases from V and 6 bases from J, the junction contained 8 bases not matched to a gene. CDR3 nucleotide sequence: TGCGCCAGTAAGAGGACAGGGGAGGCCGGGGAGCTGTTTTTT. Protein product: CASKRTGEAGELFF.

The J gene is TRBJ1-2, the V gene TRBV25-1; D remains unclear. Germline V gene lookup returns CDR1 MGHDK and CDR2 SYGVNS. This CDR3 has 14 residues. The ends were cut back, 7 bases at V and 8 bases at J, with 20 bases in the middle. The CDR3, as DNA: TGTGCCAGCACCGGGAAGATCGACTCTGGAGGCTACACCTTC. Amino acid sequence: CASTGKIDSGGYTF.

CDR3 DNA: TGTGCCAGCAGTTTAGAAGACAGGTCCGAGCAGTACTTC. Encoded protein: CASSLEDRSEQYF. The V gene is TRBV12-3 or TRBV12-4, the J gene TRBJ2-7; D is perhaps TRBD1 (6 bases). Between the trimmed V and J ends, which lost 1 base and 6 bases, there was a span of 10 bases. The CDR3 consists of 13 residues.

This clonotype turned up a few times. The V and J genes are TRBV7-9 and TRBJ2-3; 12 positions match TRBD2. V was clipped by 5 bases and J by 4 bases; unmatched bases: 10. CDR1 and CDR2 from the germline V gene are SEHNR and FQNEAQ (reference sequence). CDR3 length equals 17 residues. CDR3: CASSRILTSGGPDTQYF. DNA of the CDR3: TGTGCCAGCAGCCGCATACTAACTAGCGGGGGGCCAGATACGCAGTATTTT.

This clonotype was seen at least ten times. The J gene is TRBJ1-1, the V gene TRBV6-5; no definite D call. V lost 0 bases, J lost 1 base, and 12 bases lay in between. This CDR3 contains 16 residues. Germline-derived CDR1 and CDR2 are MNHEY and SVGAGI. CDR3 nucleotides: TGTGCCAGCAGTTACTCGAGGGAGGGAGGGAACACTGAAGCTTTCTTT. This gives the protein CASSYSREGGNTEAFF.

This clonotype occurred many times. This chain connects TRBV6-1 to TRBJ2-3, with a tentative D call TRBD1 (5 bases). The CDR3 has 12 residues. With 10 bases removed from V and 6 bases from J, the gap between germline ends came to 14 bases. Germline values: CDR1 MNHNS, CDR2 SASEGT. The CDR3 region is CATAQGYDTQYF. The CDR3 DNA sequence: TGTGCCACCGCCCAGGGTTACGATACGCAGTATTTT.

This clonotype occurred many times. CDR3 sequence (DNA): TGTGCCAGCAGTCTGACAGGAATTGGGGGCGAAAAACTGTTTTTT. It is translated as CASSLTGIGGEKLFF. The V call is TRBV3-1, the J call TRBJ1-4, with D possibly TRBD1 on 6 matching bases. V shed 6 bases and J shed 8 bases, with 19 bases lying between them. In germline, CDR1 is LGHDT, CDR2 YNNKEL (reference sequence). The CDR3 sequence is 15 residues long. Together with reference TRBV3-1 and TRBJ1-4, the CDR3 gives the full variable domain: DTAVSQTPKYLVTQMGNDKSIKCEQNLGHDTMYWYKQDSKKFLKIMFSYNNKELIINETVPNRFSPKSPDKAHLNLHINSLELGDSAVYFCASSLTGIGGEKLFFGSGTQLSVL.

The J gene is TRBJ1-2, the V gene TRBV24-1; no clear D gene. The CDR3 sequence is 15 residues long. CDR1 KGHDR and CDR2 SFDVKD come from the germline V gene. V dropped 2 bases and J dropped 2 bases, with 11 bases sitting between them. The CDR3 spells CATSDSGEPNYGYTF. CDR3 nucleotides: TGTGCCACCAGTGATTCTGGGGAACCCAACTATGGCTACACCTTC.

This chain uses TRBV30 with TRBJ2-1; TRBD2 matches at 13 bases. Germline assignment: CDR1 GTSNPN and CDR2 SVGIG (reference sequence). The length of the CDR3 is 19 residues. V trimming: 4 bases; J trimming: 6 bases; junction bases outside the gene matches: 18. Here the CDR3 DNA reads TGTGCCTGGACCGCCTCATTTGTTGGGACTAGCGGGATAGGCAATGAGCAGTTCTTC. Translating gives CAWTASFVGTSGIGNEQFF.

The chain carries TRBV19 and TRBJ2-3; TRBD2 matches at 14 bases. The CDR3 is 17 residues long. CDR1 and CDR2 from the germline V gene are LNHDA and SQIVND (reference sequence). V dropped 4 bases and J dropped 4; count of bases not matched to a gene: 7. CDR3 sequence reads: CASSTGLAGVDADTQYF. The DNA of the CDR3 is TGTGCCAGTAGTACGGGACTAGCGGGAGTGGATGCAGATACGCAGTATTTT.

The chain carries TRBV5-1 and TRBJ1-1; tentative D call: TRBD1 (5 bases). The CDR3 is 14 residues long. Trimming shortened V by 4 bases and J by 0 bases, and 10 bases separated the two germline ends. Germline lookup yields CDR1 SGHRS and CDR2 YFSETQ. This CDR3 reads CASSRTHMNTEAFF. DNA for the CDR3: TGCGCCAGCAGCCGGACACACATGAACACTGAAGCTTTCTTT.

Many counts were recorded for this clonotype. This CDR3 is CASSYWDIDNEQFF. The DNA for the CDR3 is TGTGCCAGCAGCTACTGGGACATCGACAATGAGCAGTTCTTC. The gene calls are TRBV11-2 and TRBJ2-1; D possibly corresponds to TRBD1 (6 bases). This CDR3 has 14 residues. The germline V gene has CDR1 SGHAT and CDR2 FQNNGV. With 4 bases removed from V and 5 bases from J, the gap between germline ends came to 12 bases. Supplemented by reference TRBV11-2 and TRBJ2-1, the full variable domain reads EAGVAQSPRYKIIEKRQSVAFWCNPISGHATLYWYQQILGQGPKLLIQFQNNGVVDDSQLPKDRFSAERLKGVDSTLKIQPAKLEDSAVYLCASSYWDIDNEQFFGPGTRLTVL.

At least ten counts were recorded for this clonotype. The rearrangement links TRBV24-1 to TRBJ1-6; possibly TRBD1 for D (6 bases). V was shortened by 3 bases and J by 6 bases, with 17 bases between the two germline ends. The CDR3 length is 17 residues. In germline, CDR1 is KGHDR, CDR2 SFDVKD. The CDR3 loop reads CATSDLPGVWFNSPLHF. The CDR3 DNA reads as TGTGCCACCAGTGATCTTCCAGGGGTATGGTTTAATTCACCCCTCCACTTT.

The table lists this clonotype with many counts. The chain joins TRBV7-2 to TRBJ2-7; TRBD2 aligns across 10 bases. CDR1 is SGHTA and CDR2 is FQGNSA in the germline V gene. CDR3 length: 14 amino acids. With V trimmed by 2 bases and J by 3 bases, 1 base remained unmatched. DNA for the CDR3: TGTGCCAGCAGCTTATGGACTAGCGGCTACGAGCAGTACTTC. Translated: CASSLWTSGYEQYF.

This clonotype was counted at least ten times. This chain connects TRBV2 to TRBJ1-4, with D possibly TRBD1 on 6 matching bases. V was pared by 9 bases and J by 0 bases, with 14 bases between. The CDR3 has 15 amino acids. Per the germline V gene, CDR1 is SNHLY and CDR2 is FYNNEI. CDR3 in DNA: TGTGCCAGAACCGGGACAAACTCAACTAATGAAAAACTGTTTTTT. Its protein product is CARTGTNSTNEKLFF.

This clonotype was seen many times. The CDR3 region has the DNA TGTGCCAGCAGCATAGGACAGATCTACAATGAGCAGTTCTTC. Its translation is CASSIGQIYNEQFF. This chain links TRBV7-2 with TRBJ2-1; D perhaps matches TRBD1 (6 bases). This CDR3 has 14 residues. The germline V gene encodes CDR1 SGHTA and CDR2 FQGNSA. Trimming stripped 5 bases from V and 3 bases from J, with 11 bases between.

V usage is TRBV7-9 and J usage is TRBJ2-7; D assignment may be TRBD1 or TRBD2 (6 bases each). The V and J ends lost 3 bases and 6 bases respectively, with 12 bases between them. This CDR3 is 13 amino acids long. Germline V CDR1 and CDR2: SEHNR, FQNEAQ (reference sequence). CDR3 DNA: TGTGCCAGCAGCTTTGGGGGGCCGGGCGAGCAGTACTTC. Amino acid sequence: CASSFGGPGEQYF.

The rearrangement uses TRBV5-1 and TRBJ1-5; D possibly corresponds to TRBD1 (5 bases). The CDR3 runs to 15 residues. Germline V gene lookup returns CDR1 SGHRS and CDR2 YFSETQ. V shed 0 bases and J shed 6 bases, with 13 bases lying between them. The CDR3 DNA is TGCGCCAGCAGCTTGGAAGGGGATCGGAGTCAGCCCCAGCATTTT. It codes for CASSLEGDRSQPQHF. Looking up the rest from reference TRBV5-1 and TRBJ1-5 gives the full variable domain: KAGVTQTPRYLIKTRGQQVTLSCSPISGHRSVSWYQQTPGQGLQFLFEYFSETQRNKGNFPGRFSGRQFSNSRSEMNVSTLELGDSALYLCASSLEGDRSQPQHFGDGTRLSIL.

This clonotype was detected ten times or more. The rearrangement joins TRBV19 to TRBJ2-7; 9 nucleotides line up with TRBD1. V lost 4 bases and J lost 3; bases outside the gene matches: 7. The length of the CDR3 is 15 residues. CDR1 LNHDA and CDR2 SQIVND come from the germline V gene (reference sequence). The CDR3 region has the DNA TGTGCCAGTAGTAACCCGGGACAGGGCCTCTACGAGCAGTACTTC. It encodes CASSNPGQGLYEQYF.

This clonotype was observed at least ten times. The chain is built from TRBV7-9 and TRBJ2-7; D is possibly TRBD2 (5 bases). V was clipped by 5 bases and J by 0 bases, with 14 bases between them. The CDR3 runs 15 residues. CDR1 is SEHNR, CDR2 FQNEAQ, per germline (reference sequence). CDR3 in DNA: TGTGCCAGCAGCCCCGGACTTGGCCTCTCCTACGAGCAGTACTTC. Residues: CASSPGLGLSYEQYF.

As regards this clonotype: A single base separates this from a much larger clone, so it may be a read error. The DNA for the CDR3 is TGTGCCAACAGTTTAGACGGGAGGGCCCAGCAGTACTTC. It is translated as CANSLDGRAQQYF. The chain has TRBV28 and TRBJ2-7, with 8 bases identical to TRBD2. Germline V gives CDR1 MDHEN, CDR2 SYDVKM. CDR3 length: 13 amino acids.

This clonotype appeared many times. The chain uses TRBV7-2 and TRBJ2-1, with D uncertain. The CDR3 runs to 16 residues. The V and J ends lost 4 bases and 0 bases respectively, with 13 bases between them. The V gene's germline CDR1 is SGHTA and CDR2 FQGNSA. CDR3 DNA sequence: TGTGCCAGCAGCTCAGGTGGAGTAGGCTCCTACAATGAGCAGTTCTTC. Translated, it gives CASSSGGVGSYNEQFF.

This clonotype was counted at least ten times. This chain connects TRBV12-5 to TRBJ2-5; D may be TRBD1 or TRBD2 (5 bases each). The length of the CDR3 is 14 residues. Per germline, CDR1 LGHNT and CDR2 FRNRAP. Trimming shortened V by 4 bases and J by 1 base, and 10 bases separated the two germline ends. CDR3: CASGSGRFQETQYF. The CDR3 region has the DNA TGTGCTAGTGGTTCGGGACGGTTCCAAGAGACCCAGTACTTC.

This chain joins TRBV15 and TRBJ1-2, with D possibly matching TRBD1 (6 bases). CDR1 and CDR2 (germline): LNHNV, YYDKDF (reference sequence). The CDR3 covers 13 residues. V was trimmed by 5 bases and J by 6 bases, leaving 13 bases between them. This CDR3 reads CATSARTADGYTF. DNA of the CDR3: TGTGCCACCAGCGCTCGGACAGCGGATGGCTACACCTTC.

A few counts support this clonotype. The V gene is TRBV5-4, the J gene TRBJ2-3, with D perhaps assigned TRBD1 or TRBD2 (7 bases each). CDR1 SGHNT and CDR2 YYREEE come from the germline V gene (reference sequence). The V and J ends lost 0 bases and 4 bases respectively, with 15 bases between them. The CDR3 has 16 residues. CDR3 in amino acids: CASSLDGGGGPDTQYF. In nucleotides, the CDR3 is TGTGCCAGCAGCTTGGACGGGGGAGGGGGCCCAGATACGCAGTATTTT.

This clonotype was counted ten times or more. The CDR3 DNA reads TGTGCCACCGAGACAGGGATGGACACTGAAGCTTTCTTT. Translating gives CATETGMDTEAFF. The chain uses TRBV19 and TRBJ1-1; 7 nucleotides match TRBD1. The ends lost 10 bases at V and 3 bases at J; junction bases unmatched: 8. This CDR3 comprises 13 residues. The germline CDR1 and CDR2 sequences are LNHDA and SQIVND (reference sequence).

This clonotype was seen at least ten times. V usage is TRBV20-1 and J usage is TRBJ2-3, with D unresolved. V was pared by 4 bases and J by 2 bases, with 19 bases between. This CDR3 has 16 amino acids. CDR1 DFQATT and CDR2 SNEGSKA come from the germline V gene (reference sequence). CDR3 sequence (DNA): TGCAGTGCTATCCCACAAAGGGAAGTAGCCACAGATACGCAGTATTTT. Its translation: CSAIPQREVATDTQYF.

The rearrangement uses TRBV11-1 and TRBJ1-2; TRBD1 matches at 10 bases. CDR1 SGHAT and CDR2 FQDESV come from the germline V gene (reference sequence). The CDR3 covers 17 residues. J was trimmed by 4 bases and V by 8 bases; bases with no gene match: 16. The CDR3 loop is CASGQNRDRGEFYGYTF. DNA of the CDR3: TGTGCCAGCGGCCAAAACCGGGACAGGGGAGAGTTCTATGGCTACACCTTC.

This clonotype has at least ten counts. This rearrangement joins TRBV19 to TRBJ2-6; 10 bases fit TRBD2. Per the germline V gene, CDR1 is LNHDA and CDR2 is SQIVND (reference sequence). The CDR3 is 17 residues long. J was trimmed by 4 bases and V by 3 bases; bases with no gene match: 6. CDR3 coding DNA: TGTGCCAGTAGTATCGGACTAGCGGTCCTCGGGGCCAACGTCCTGACTTTC. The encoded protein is CASSIGLAVLGANVLTF.

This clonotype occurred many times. The CDR3 here is CASSQGGGHQPQHF. The CDR3 nucleotides are TGTGCCAGCAGCCAAGGGGGGGGACATCAGCCCCAGCATTTT. This chain uses TRBV3-1 with TRBJ1-5; D is possibly TRBD1 (5 bases). V gave up 1 base and J gave up 5 bases, with 9 bases separating them. The CDR3 length is 14 residues. Germline CDR1 LGHDT, CDR2 YNNKEL (reference sequence). The full variable domain, rest sourced from reference TRBV3-1 and TRBJ1-5, is DTAVSQTPKYLVTQMGNDKSIKCEQNLGHDTMYWYKQDSKKFLKIMFSYNNKELIINETVPNRFSPKSPDKAHLNLHINSLELGDSAVYFCASSQGGGHQPQHFGDGTRLSIL.